A selection of T cell receptor beta chains follows, all from one sample in a study of blood T cell repertoires in COVID-19. Sequencing used immunoSEQ multiplex PCR; TCRdb keeps in-frame clones, though not all of them. The data show approximately 97,000 clones, around 90% seen once. Sequencing was carried out using peripheral blood. Receptors originate from a man between 45 and 60 years old with active or convalescent COVID-19. Both conserved end residues are part of each CDR3. Each record gives: V gene, D gene, CDR3 protein. D genes are given only for firm matches.

TRBV18	NA	CASSPPGSLYNEQFF
TRBV23-1	NA	CASSQSEDSPGYTF
TRBV28	TRBD1	CASRSGTELYEQYF
TRBV29-1	NA	CSGGTETNEQFF
TRBV5-5	NA	CASSLGGIDNSPLHF
TRBV4-3	NA	CASSQDSSSYNEQFF
TRBV5-1	TRBD1	CASSSVGDSQETQYF
TRBV18	TRBD1	CASSPMGQSYEQYF
TRBV19	TRBD2	CASSRAGGHNEQFF
TRBV6-6	NA	CASSLQGGDAGELFF
TRBV5-1	TRBD2	CASSPMELAGGVYTQYF
TRBV20-1	NA	CSASRASASTDTQYF
TRBV7-9	NA	CASSFHGGGRANSPLHF
TRBV28	TRBD1	CASSKHQGEFEYNEQFF
TRBV27	TRBD1	CASSPGTGADTQYF
TRBV10-2	NA	CASSESNIFDSPLHF
TRBV29-1	TRBD1	CSVGDRDQPQHF
TRBV11-2	NA	CASSSSVTLSTEAFF
TRBV9	NA	CASRDTSSMNTEAFF
TRBV5-1	TRBD1	CASSLATGGSETQYF
TRBV21-1	NA	CASSCQDGEETQYF
TRBV7-6	NA	CASSSAGGGGWNF
TRBV4-3	TRBD1	CASSPDRGRANEKLFF
TRBV24-1	NA	CATSEVTGNSYNEQFF
TRBV6-1	NA	CASSEVQDYTEAFF
TRBV4-3	TRBD1	CASSADRGFGNYGYTF
TRBV7-9	NA	CASSLGSGSNEKLFF
TRBV4-2	TRBD1	CASSQEQGASYGYTF
TRBV13	TRBD1	CASSWARDRGTEAFF
TRBV11-2	NA	CASSQTSFPTDTQYF
TRBV28	NA	CASSPGGVVEKLFF